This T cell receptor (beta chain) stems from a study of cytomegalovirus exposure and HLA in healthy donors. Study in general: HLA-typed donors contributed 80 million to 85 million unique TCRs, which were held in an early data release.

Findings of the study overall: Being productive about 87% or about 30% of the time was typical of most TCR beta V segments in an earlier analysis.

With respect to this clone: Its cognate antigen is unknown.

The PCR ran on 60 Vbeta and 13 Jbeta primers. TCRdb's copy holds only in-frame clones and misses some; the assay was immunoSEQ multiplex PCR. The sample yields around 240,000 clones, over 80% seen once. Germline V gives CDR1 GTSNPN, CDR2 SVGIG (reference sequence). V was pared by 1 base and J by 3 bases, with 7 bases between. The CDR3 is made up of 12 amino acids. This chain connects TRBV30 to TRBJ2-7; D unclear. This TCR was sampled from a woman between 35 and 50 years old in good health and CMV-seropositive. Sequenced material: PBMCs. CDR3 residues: CAWSGGYYEQYF. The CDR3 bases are TGTGCCTGGAGTGGCGGCTACTACGAGCAGTACTTC.